Sequencing of this TCR beta chain was carried out in a study of human T cells and chemical hapten exposure. The time point was: patch test 2, 6 weeks after DPC sensitization. Specified treatment: therapeutic diphenylcyclopropenone sensitization with weekly scalp DPC. In the original analysis: The number of TCRs in each sample had a median of about 96,000 and spanned roughly 23,224 to 750,000. One entry per CDR3 protein, called by TCRdb with MiXCR from the RACE reads. The V and J calls here are based on TCRdb, not the publication. In the table there are about 54,000 distinct CDR3 sequences, 8.5% to 10% of which are singletons. Trimming stripped 1 base from V and 0 bases from J, with 10 bases between. This CDR3 comprises 16 residues. The V gene's germline CDR1 is SGHTA and CDR2 FQGNSA.

The source of this sequence is a woman aged 45-59 years with alopecia areata. Some clones in this sample may be carry-over from other donors' samples. Sample: whole blood, taken in connection with sensitization to the hapten diphenylcyclopropenone (DPC). The chain employs TRBV7-2 and TRBJ2-1; D unclear. The CDR3 nucleotides are TGTGCCAGCAGCTTAGGGGCTAAGAGCTCCTACAATGAGCAGTTCTTC. This encodes CASSLGAKSSYNEQFF.